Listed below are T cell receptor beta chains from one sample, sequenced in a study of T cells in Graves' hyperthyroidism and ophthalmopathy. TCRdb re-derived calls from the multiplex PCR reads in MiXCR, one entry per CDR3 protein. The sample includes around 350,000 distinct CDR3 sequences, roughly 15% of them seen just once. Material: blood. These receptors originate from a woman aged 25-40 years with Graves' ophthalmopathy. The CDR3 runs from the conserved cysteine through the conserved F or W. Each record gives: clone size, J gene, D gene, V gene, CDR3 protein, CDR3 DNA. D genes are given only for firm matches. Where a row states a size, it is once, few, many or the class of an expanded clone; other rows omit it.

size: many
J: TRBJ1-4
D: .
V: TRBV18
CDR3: CASTDRDSNEKLFF
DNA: TGTGCCAGCACCGACAGAGATTCAAATGAAAAACTGTTTTTT

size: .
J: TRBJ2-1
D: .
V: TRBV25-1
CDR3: CASSGGGARDEQFF
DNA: TGTGCCAGCAGTGGAGGGGGGGCCCGGGATGAGCAGTTCTTC

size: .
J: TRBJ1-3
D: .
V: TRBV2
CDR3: CASSGRGLRTIYF
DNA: TGTGCCAGCAGTGGCAGGGGCCTGCGGACCATATATTTT

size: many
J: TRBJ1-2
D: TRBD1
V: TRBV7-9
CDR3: CASSPDQGANYGYTF
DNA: TGTGCCAGCAGCCCCGATCAGGGGGCTAACTATGGCTACACCTTC

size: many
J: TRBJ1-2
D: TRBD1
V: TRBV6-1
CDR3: CASNPTGPGSGYTF
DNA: TGTGCCAGCAATCCGACAGGGCCCGGATCTGGCTACACCTTC

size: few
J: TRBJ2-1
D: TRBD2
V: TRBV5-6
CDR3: CASSFRLAGDEQFF
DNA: TGTGCCAGCAGCTTCAGACTAGCGGGGGATGAGCAGTTCTTC

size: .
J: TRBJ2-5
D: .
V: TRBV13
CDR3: CASSSQNQETQYF
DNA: TGTGCCAGCAGCTCCCAGAACCAAGAGACCCAGTACTTC

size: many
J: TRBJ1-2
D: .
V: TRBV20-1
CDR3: CSARGAQGYYGYTF
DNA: TGCAGTGCTAGAGGAGCGCAGGGGTACTATGGCTACACCTTC

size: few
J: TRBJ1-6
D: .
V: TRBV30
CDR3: CAWSLGSDSPLHF
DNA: TGTGCCTGGAGCCTAGGCAGCGATTCACCCCTCCACTTT

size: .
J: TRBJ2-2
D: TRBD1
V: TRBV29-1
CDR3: CNPGQGFHTGELFF
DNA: TGCAACCCGGGACAGGGTTTCCACACCGGGGAGCTGTTTTTT

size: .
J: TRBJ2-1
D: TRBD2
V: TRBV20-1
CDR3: CSASRLAGGGVGQFF
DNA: TGCAGTGCTAGCCGGCTAGCGGGGGGTGGTGTGGGGCAGTTCTTC

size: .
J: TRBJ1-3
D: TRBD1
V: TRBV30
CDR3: CAWKQRPGQSYSGNTIYF
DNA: TGTGCCTGGAAACAGAGACCGGGACAGAGTTACTCTGGAAACACCATATATTTT

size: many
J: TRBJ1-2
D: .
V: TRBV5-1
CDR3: CASSLSSADGYTF
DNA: TGCGCCAGCAGCTTGTCGTCAGCCGATGGCTACACCTTC

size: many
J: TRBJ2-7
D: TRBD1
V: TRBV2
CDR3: CASVPGQGNYEQYF
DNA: TGTGCCAGCGTTCCGGGACAGGGGAACTACGAGCAGTACTTC

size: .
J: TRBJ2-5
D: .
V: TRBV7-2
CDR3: CASSLAVGGRLQETQYF
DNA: TGTGCCAGCAGCTTGGCGGTGGGGGGGCGCCTCCAAGAGACCCAGTACTTC

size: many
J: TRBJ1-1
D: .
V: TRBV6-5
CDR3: CASSYSGVVNTEAFF
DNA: TGTGCCAGCAGTTACTCAGGGGTCGTGAACACTGAAGCTTTCTTT

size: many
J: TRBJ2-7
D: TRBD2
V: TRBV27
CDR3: CASSYGGGPYEQYF
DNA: TGTGCCAGTAGTTATGGGGGAGGGCCCTACGAGCAGTACTTC

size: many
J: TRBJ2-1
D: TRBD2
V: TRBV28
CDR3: CASSLKRGVRNEQFF
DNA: TGTGCCAGCAGTTTAAAGCGGGGGGTCAGGAATGAGCAGTTCTTC

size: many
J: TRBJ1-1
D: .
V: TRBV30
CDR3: CAWSGTPPPEAFF
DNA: TGTGCCTGGAGTGGGACCCCTCCTCCTGAAGCTTTCTTT

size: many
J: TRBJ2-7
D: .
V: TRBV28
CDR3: CASSFDPTSPHYEQYF
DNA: TGTGCCAGCAGTTTCGACCCCACTAGCCCGCACTACGAGCAGTACTTC

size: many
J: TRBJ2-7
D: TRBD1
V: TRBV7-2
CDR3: CASSLEGETGGEQYF
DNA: TGTGCCAGCAGCTTAGAGGGTGAGACAGGGGGAGAGCAGTACTTC

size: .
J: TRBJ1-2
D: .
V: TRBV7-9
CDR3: CASSLAFGLNYGYTF
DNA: TGTGCCAGCAGCTTAGCCTTTGGTCTCAACTATGGCTACACCTTC

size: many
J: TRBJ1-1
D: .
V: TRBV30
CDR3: CAWRDRYAEAFF
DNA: TGTGCCTGGAGGGACCGGTATGCTGAAGCTTTCTTT

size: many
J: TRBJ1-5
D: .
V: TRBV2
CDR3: CASSGLRGPGSQPQHF
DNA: TGTGCCAGCAGTGGACTCCGAGGGCCGGGGAGTCAGCCCCAGCATTTT

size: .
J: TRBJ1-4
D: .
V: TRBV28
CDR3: CASSLRGGAGEKLFF
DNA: TGTGCCAGCAGCCTCCGTGGGGGGGCCGGTGAAAAACTGTTTTTT

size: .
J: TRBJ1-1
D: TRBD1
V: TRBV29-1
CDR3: CSVTRTGMDTEAFF
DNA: TGCAGCGTTACCCGGACAGGCATGGACACTGAAGCTTTCTTT

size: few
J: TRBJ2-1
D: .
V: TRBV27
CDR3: CASRQYNEQFF
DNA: TGTGCCAGCAGACAATACAATGAGCAGTTCTTC

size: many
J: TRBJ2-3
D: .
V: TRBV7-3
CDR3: CASSLTAGIQDTQYF
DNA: TGTGCCAGCAGCTTAACCGCAGGGATACAAGATACGCAGTATTTT

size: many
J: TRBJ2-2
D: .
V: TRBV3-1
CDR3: CASSQELGRTGNTGELFF
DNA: TGTGCCAGCAGCCAAGAGCTTGGGAGAACGGGGAACACCGGGGAGCTGTTTTTT

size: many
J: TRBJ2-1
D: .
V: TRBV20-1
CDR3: CSAKRQGGSREQFF
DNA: TGCAGTGCTAAGAGACAGGGAGGTTCTCGGGAGCAGTTCTTC

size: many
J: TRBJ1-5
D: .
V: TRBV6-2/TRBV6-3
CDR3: CASRKSTPAGDNQPQHF
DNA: TGTGCCAGCAGAAAATCCACCCCGGCTGGGGACAATCAGCCCCAGCATTTT

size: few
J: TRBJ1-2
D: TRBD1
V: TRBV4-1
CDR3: CASSQERGQRTYGYTF
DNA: TGCGCCAGCAGCCAAGAAAGGGGACAGAGAACCTATGGCTACACCTTC

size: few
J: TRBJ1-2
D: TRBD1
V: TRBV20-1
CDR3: CSAWTGGGYTF
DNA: TGCAGTGCGTGGACAGGTGGTGGCTACACCTTC

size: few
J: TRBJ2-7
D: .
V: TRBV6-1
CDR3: CASRKGIYGEGEQYF
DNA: TGTGCCAGCAGGAAGGGGATTTACGGCGAGGGCGAGCAGTACTTC

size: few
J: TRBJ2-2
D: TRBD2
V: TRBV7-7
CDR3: CASSTGTSGGATGELFF
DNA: TGTGCTAGCAGCACCGGGACTAGCGGGGGGGCCACCGGGGAGCTGTTTTTT

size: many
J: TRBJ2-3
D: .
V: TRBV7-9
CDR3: CASSLVGTDTQYF
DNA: TGTGCCAGCAGCTTAGTTGGGACAGATACGCAGTATTTT

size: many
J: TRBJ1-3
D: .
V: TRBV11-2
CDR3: CASSPNLGVSAENTIYF
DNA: TGTGCCAGCAGCCCTAATCTTGGGGTTTCCGCAGAGAACACCATATATTTT

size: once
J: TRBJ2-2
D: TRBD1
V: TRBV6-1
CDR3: CASSETGFWSTGELFF
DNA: TGTGCCAGCAGTGAGACAGGGTTTTGGAGCACCGGGGAGCTGTTTTTT

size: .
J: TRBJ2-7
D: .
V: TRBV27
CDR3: CASSLSVEMNEQCF
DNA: TGTGCCAGCAGTTTATCTGTGGAAATGAACGAGCAGTGCTTC

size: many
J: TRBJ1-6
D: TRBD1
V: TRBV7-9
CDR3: CASSWTGKRSPLHF
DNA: TGTGCCAGCAGTTGGACAGGGAAACGATCACCCCTCCACTTT

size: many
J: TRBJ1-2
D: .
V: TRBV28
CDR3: CASSPGRVTGYTF
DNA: TGTGCCAGCAGCCCTGGGAGGGTCACTGGCTACACCTTC

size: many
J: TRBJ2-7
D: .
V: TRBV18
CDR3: CASSPQNVPGGAYEQYF
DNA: TGTGCCAGCTCACCACAAAACGTCCCAGGGGGGGCCTACGAGCAGTACTTC

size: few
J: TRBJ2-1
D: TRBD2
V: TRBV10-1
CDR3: CASSDRRGGLGEQFF
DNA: TGCGCCAGCAGTGATAGGCGGGGGGGCCTGGGTGAGCAGTTCTTC

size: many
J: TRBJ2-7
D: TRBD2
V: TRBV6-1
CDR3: CASSASGGTYEQYF
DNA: TGTGCCAGCAGTGCTAGCGGGGGGACCTACGAGCAGTACTTC

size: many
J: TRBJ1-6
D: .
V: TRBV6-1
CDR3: CASGSGGLKDSPLHF
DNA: TGTGCCAGCGGTTCCGGGGGATTGAAGGATTCACCCCTCCACTTT

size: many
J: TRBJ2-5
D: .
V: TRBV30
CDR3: CAWTEGVLETQYF
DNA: TGTGCCTGGACAGAGGGGGTTTTGGAGACCCAGTACTTC